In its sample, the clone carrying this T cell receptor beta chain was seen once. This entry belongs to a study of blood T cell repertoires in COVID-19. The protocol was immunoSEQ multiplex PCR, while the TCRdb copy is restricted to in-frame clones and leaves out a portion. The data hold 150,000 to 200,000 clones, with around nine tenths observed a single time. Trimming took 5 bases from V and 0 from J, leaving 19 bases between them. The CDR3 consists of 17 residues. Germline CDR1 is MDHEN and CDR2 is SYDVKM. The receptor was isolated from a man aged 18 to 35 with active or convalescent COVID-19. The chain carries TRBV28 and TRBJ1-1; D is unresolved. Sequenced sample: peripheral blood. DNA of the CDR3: TGTGCCAGCAGTCCATCCCCCGCGGAACTAATGAACACTGAAGCTTTCTTT. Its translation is CASSPSPAELMNTEAFF.